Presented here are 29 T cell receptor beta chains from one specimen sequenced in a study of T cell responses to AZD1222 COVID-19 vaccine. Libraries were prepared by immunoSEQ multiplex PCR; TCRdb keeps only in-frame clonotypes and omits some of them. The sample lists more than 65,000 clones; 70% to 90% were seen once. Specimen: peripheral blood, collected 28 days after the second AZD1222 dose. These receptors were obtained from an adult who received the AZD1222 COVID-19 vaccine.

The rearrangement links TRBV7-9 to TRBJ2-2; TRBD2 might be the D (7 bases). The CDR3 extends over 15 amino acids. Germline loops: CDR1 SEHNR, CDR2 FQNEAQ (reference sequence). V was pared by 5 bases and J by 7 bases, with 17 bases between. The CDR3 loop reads CASSHNRGAVGELFF. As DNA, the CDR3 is TGTGCCAGCAGCCATAATCGGGGGGCAGTCGGGGAGCTGTTTTTT.

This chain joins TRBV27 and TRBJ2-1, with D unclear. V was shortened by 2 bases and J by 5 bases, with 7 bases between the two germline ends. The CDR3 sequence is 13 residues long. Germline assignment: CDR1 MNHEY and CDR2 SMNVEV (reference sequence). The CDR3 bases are TGTGCCAGCAGTTTAACGGCAAACAATGAGCAGTTCTTC. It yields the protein CASSLTANNEQFF.

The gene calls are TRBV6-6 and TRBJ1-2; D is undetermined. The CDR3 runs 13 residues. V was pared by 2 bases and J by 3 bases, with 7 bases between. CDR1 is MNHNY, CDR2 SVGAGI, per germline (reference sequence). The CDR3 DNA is TGTGCCAGCAGTTACCAACAGCACTATGGCTACACCTTC. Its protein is CASSYQQHYGYTF.

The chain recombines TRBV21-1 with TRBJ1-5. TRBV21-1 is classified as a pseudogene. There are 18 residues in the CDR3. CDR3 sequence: CASSKAWQGGGGNQPQHF. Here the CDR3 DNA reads TGTGCCAGCAGCAAAGCTTGGCAGGGGGGCGGGGGGAATCAGCCCCAGCATTTT.

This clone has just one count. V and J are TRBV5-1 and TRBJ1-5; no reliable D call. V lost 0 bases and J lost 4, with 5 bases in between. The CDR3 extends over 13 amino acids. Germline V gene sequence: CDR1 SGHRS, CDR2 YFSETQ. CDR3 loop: CASSLGANQPQHF. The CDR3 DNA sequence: TGCGCCAGCAGCTTGGGTGCAAATCAGCCCCAGCATTTT.

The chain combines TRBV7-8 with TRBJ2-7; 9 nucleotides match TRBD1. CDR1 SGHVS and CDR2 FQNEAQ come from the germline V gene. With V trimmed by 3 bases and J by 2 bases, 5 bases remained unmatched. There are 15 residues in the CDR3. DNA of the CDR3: TGTGCCAGCAGCTTGGTGGACAGGGGCCCCTACGAGCAGTACTTC. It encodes CASSLVDRGPYEQYF.

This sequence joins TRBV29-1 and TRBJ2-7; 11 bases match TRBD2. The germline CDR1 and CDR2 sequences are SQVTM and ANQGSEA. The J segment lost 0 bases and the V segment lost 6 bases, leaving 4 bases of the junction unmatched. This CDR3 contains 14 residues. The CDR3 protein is CSVISGGDSYEQYF. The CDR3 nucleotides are TGCAGCGTCATTAGCGGGGGGGACTCCTACGAGCAGTACTTC.

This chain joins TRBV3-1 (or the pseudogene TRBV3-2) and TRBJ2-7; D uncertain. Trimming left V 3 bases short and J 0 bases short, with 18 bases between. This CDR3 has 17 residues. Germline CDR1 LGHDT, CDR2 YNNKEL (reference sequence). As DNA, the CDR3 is TGTGCCAGCAGCCACTCAAGGCTGGGCTCCAACTCCTACGAGCAGTACTTC. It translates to CASSHSRLGSNSYEQYF.

CDR3 DNA: TGTGCCAGCAGCTTTAGCGGGGGCACAGATACGCAGTATTTT. Translation gives CASSFSGGTDTQYF. This rearrangement joins TRBV7-8 to TRBJ2-3; 8 bases line up with TRBD2. Trimming at V came to 3 bases and at J to 1 base, leaving 0 bases not matched to a gene. Per germline, CDR1 SGHVS and CDR2 FQNEAQ. This CDR3 is built from 14 residues.

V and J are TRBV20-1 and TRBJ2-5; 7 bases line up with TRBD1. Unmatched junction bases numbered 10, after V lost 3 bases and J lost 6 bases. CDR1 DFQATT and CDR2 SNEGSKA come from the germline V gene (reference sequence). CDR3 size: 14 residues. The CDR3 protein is CSASSDRDKKTQYF. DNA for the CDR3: TGCAGTGCTAGTTCCGACAGGGACAAGAAGACCCAGTACTTC.

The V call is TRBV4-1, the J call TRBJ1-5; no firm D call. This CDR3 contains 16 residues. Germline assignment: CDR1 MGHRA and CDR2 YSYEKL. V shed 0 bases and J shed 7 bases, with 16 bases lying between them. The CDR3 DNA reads TGCGCCAGCAGCCAAGACGGCTCTACGATCCAGCAGCCCCAGCATTTT. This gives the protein CASSQDGSTIQQPQHF.

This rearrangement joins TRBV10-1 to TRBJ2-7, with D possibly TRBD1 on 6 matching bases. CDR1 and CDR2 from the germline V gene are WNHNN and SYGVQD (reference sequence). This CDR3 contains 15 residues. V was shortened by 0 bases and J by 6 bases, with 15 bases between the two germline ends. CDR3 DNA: TGCGCCAGCAGTGAGTCGATAACAGGGTTACGCGAGCAGTACTTC. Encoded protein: CASSESITGLREQYF.

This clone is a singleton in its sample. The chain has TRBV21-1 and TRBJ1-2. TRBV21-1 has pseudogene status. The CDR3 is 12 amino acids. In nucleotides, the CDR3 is TGTGCCAGCAGCAGGGGGTATGATGGCTACACCTTC. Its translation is CASSRGYDGYTF.

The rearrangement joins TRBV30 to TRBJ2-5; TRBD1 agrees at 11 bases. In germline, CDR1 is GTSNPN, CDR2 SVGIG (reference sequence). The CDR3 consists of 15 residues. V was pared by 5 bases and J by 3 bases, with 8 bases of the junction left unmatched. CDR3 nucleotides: TGTGCCTGGGGGGCCCGGGACAGGGGGGAAGAGACCCAGTACTTC. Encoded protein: CAWGARDRGEETQYF.

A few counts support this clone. The CDR3 nucleotides are TGTGCCAGCAGCCAAGATGGAGCGGGGGGGAGCGCAGATACGCAGTATTTT. It is translated as CASSQDGAGGSADTQYF. The chain links TRBV4-2 to TRBJ2-3; 10 positions match TRBD2. The CDR3 consists of 17 residues. J lost 4 bases, V lost 0 bases, and 7 bases had no gene match. Germline loops: CDR1 LGHNA, CDR2 YNFKEQ.

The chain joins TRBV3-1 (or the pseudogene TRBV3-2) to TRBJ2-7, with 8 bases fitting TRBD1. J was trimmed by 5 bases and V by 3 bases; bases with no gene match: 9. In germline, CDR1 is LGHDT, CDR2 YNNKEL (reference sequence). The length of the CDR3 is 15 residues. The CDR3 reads CASSHYGQGAHEQYF. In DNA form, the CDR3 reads TGTGCCAGCAGCCACTATGGGCAGGGGGCCCACGAGCAGTACTTC.

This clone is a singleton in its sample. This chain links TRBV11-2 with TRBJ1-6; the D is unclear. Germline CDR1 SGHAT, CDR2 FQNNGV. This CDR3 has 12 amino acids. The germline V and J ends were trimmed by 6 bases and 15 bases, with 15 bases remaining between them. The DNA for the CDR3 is TGTGCCAGCAGGGCAACTACCTTAGTCCTCCACTTT. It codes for CASRATTLVLHF.

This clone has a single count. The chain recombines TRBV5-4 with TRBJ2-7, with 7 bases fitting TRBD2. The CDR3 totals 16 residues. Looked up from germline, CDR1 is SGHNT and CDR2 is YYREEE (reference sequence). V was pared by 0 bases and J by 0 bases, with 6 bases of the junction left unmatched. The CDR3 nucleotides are TGTGCCAGCAGCTTGGTATCGGGACTAATCTCCTACGAGCAGTACTTC. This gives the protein CASSLVSGLISYEQYF.

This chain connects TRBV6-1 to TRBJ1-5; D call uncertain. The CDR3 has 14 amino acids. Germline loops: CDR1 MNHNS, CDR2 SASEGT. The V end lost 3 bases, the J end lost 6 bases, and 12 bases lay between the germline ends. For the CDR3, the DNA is TGTGCCAGCAGTGATTTGGGCGGTGGTCAGCCCCAGCATTTT. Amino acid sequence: CASSDLGGGQPQHF.

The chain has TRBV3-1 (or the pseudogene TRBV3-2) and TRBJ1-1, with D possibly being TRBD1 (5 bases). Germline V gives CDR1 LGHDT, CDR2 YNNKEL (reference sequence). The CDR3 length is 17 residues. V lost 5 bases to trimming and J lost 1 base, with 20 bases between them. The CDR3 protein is CASSLQEGEGGNTEAFF. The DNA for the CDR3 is TGTGCCAGCAGCTTACAGGAGGGAGAGGGAGGGAACACTGAAGCTTTCTTT.

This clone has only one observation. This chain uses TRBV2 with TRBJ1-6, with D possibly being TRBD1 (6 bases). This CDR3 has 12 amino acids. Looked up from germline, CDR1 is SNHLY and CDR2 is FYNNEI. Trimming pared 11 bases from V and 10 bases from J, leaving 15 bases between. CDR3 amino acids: CAGSTGGSPLHF. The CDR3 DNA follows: TGTGCCGGTTCGACAGGAGGGTCACCCCTCCACTTT.

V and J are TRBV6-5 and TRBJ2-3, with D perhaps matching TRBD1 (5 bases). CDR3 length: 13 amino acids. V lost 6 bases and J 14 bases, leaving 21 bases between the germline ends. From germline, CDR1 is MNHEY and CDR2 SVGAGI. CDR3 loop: CASRTTGGQDLYF. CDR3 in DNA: TGTGCCAGCAGAACCACAGGCGGCCAGGATTTGTATTTT.

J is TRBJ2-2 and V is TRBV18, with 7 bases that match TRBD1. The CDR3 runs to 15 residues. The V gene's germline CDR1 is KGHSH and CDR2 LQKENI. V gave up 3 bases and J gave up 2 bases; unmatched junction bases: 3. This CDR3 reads CASSPTGKNTGELFF. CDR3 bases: TGTGCCAGCTCACCGACAGGGAAAAACACCGGGGAGCTGTTTTTT.

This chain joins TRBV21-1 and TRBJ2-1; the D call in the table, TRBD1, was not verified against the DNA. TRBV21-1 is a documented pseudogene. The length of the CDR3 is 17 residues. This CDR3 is CASSKRARDKDYNEQFF. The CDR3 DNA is TGTGCCAGCAGCAAACGCGCCCGGGACAAGGACTACAATGAGCAGTTCTTC.

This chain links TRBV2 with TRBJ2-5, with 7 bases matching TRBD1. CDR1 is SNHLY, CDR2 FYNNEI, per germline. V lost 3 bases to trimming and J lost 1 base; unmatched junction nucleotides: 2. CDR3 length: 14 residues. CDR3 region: CASSDGTVQETQYF. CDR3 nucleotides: TGTGCCAGCAGTGATGGGACAGTCCAAGAGACCCAGTACTTC.

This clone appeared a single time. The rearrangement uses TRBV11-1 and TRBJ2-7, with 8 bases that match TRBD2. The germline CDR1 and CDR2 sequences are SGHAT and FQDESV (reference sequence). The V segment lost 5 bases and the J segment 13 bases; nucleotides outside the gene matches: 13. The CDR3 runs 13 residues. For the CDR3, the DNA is TGTGCCAGCAGCCTGGGGGGACTAGGCGTAACCTACTTC. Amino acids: CASSLGGLGVTYF.

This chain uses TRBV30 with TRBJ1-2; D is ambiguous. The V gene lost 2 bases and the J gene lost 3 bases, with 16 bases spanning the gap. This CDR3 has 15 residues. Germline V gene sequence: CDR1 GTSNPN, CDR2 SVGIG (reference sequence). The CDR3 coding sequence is TGTGCCTGGAGTATCCGTACCGCAGTCGACTATGGCTACACCTTC. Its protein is CAWSIRTAVDYGYTF.

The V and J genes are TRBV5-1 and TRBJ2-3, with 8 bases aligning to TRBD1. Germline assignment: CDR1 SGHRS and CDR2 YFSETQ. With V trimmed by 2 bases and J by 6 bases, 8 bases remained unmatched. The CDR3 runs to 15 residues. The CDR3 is CASSFSGGGLDTQYF. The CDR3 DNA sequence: TGCGCCAGCAGCTTCTCAGGGGGCGGTTTGGATACGCAGTATTTT.

CDR3 sequence: CASSVEGSYNSPLHF. For the CDR3, the DNA is TGTGCCAGCAGCGTAGAGGGCTCCTATAATTCACCCCTCCACTTT. This chain uses TRBV9 with TRBJ1-6; D not certain. Germline values: CDR1 SGDLS, CDR2 YYNGEE. The CDR3 consists of 15 residues. V was clipped by 0 bases and J by 0 bases, with 4 bases between them.